This TCR beta chain originates from a study of post-analysis software for immune sequencing data. Looking at the study overall: Relapsing-remitting, secondary progressive and progressive-relapsing forms made up the multiple sclerosis disease courses.

Study results and limitations: Strong co-clustering by F measure linked samples that shared a preparation batch. People with multiple sclerosis had a significantly lower normalized Chao1 diversity than controls did. Elevated frequency relative to controls characterized several TRBV segments in patients, TRBV5-6, TRBV5-1 and TRBV20-1 among them.

The V gene's germline CDR1 is LGHDT and CDR2 YNNKEL (reference sequence). V lost 0 bases, J lost 8 bases, and 13 bases lay in between. CDR3 length: 14 residues. As concerns this clonotype: Its antigen remains unknown.

Prepared TCR beta cDNA libraries contained unique molecular identifiers. Researchers reported 400,000 to 600,000 cDNA molecules coming from around 1 to 9.1 million T cells. TCRdb re-derived calls from the PCR reads in MiXCR, one entry per CDR3 protein. The sample includes fewer than 600,000 distinct CDR3 sequences, around 40% of them seen just once. The sample taken for sequencing was blood. This receptor was identified in a girl aged 5-17 years with multiple sclerosis. This chain links TRBV3-1 with TRBJ1-2; tentatively, D is TRBD1 (5 bases). The CDR3: CASSQDRAGTGYTF. The DNA of the CDR3 is TGTGCCAGCAGCCAAGATCGAGCAGGGACCGGCTACACCTTC.